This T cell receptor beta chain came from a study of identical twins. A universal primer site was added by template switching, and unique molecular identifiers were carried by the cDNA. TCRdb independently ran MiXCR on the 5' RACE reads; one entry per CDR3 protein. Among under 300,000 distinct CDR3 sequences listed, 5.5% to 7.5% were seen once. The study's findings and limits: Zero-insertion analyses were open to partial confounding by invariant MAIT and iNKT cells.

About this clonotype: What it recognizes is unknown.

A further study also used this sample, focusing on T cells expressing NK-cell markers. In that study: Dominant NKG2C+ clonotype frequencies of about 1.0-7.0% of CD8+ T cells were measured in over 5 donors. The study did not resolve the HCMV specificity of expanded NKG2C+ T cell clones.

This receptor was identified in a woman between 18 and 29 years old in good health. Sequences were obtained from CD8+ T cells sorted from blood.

The CDR3 reads CASSLAVAGSQETQYF. CDR3 coding DNA: TGCGCCAGCAGCTTGGCCGTGGCAGGGTCTCAAGAGACCCAGTACTTC. This sequence joins TRBV5-1 and TRBJ2-5, with TRBD1 as a possible D gene (5 bases). CDR3 length equals 16 residues. The germline V gene encodes CDR1 SGHRS and CDR2 YFSETQ. V lost 0 bases and J 2 bases, leaving 14 bases between the germline ends. Looking up the rest from reference TRBV5-1 and TRBJ2-5 gives the full variable domain: KAGVTQTPRYLIKTRGQQVTLSCSPISGHRSVSWYQQTPGQGLQFLFEYFSETQRNKGNFPGRFSGRQFSNSRSEMNVSTLELGDSALYLCASSLAVAGSQETQYFGPGTRLLVL.